Reported below is one T cell receptor (beta chain). This sample was taken from a study of blood T cell repertoires in COVID-19. At the level of the study: COVID-19 samples collected from the United States, Italy and Spain covered acute and convalescent phases. Sources were T cells, B-cell-depleted T cells, or PBMCs; the material itself was cDNA or gDNA.

Original processing notes: Scientists estimated how many nucleated cells there were by amplifying reference gene primers. Repertoires were generated with immunoSEQ multiplex PCR, while TCRdb's copy carries only in-frame clones and drops some. V and J calls and clone size are as listed in that table; D and trimming were resolved from the DNA. The data contain about 140,000 clones, more than 60% of them singletons. V was trimmed by 3 bases and J by 5 bases, leaving 24 bases between them. The CDR3 extends over 18 amino acids. The germline CDR1 and CDR2 sequences are LGHNA and YNFKEQ. This chain joins TRBV4-2 and TRBJ2-3; D might be TRBD1 (6 bases). The clonotype comes from a man between 45 and 60 years old with acute or convalescent COVID-19. Sample: peripheral blood. CDR3 nucleotides: TGTGCCAGCAGCCACCCAGGGGATGGTAGCCAAAGGGTAGATACGCAGTATTTT. Translated, it gives CASSHPGDGSQRVDTQYF.